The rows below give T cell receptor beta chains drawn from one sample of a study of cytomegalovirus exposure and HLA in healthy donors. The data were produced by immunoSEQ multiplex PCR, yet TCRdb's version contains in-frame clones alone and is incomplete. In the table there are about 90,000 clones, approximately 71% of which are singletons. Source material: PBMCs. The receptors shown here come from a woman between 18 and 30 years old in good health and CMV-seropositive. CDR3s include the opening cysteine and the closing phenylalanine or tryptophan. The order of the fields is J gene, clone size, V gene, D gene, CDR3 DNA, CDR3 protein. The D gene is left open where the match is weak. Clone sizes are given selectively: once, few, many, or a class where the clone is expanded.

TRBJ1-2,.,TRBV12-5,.,TGTGCTAGTGGTTTCTCCGGCTATGGCTACACCTTC,CASGFSGYGYTF
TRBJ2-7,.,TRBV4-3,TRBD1,TGCGCCAGCAGCCAAGACAGACAGGGGACATACGAGCAGTACTTC,CASSQDRQGTYEQYF
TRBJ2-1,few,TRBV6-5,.,TGTGCCAGCACCCACGGGGCGGGGAGGAGGCATGAGCAGTTCTTC,CASTHGAGRRHEQFF
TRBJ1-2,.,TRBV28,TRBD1,TGTGCCAGCAGGACCACAGGGGGCGGCGGTCTTGGCTACACCTTC,CASRTTGGGGLGYTF
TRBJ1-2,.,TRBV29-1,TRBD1,TGCAGCGTTGAAGAATTTTTAGAGACAGGGGCTCGCTATGGCTACACCTTC,CSVEEFLETGARYGYTF
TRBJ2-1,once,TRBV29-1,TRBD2,TGCAGCTCCGGGGGGACGTACAATGAGCAGTTCTTC,CSSGGTYNEQFF
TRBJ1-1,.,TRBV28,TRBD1,TGTGCCACCGGGACAGGGACCACTGAAGCTTTCTTT,CATGTGTTEAFF
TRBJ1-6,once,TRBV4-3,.,TGCGCCAGCAGCCAAGAGAACAGAAATAATTCACCCCTCCACTTT,CASSQENRNNSPLHF
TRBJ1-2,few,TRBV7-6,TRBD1,TGTGCCAGCAGCTTACGACAGGGTGATGGCTACACCTTC,CASSLRQGDGYTF
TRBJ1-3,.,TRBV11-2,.,TGTGCCAGCAGCTTACTAGGAAACACCATATATTTT,CASSLLGNTIYF
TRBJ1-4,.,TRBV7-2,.,TGTGCCAGCAGCTTAGACGGGGCAACTAATGAAAAACTGTTTTTT,CASSLDGATNEKLFF
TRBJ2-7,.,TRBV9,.,TGTGCCAGCAGCGTAGACTATGGAACCTACGAGCAGTACTTC,CASSVDYGTYEQYF
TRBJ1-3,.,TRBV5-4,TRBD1,TGTGCCAGCAGCAGAACAGGGGGCGCGGGGGGAAACACCATATATTTT,CASSRTGGAGGNTIYF
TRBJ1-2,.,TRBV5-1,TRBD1,TGCGCCAGCAGCTCCTTGACAGGGGAGTATGGCTACACCTTC,CASSSLTGEYGYTF
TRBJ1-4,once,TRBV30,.,TGTGCCTGGAGTGTACCGGGATTAGCTAATGAAAAACTGTTTTTT,CAWSVPGLANEKLFF
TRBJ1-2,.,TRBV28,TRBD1,TGTGCCAGCAGTTTCCGGGACAGGGTTCTTATTGGCTACACCTTC,CASSFRDRVLIGYTF
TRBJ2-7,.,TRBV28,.,TGTGCCAGCAGTTTACTTAGCTACGAGCAGTACTTC,CASSLLSYEQYF
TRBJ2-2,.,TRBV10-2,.,TGCGCCAGCAGTGAGCCGTGGACAGTGACCGGGGAGCTGTTTTTT,CASSEPWTVTGELFF
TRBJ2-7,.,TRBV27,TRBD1,TGTGCCAGCAGTTTTCTACAGGGGCAAGGCGAGCAGTACTTC,CASSFLQGQGEQYF
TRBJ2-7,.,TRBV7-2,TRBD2,TGTGCCAGCACCCTAATGGGAGGGGCTGCCCGCTACGAGCAGTACTTC,CASTLMGGAARYEQYF
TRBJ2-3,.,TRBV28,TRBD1,TGTGCCAGCGGACAGGCTCCTAGCACAGATACGCAGTATTTT,CASGQAPSTDTQYF
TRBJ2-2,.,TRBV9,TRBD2,TGTGCCAGCAGCGCCTCTCGGACTAGCGGGAGAGGGCAGAACACCGGGGAGCTGTTTTTT,CASSASRTSGRGQNTGELFF
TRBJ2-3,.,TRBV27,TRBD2,TGTGCCAGCAGTGGGGTCGCTAGCGGGGGAGGGAATACGCAGTATTTT,CASSGVASGGGNTQYF
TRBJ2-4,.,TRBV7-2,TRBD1,TGTGCCAGCAGCTTATTCACAGGGGGCTTGTTAGCCAAAAACATTCAGTACTTC,CASSLFTGGLLAKNIQYF
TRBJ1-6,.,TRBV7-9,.,TGTGCCAGCAGCTTTAGTATTTCACCCCTCCACTTT,CASSFSISPLHF
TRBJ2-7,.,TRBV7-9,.,TGTGCCAGCAGCTTAGGACAGGAGAACGAGCAGTACTTC,CASSLGQENEQYF
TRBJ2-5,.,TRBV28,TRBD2,TGTGCCAGCACCTTGGGACTAGCGGGAGGACTACAAGAGACCCAGTACTTC,CASTLGLAGGLQETQYF
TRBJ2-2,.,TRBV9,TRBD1,TGTGCCAGCAGTAGCCGGGACAGGGGGCGGGGGGAGCTGTTTTTT,CASSSRDRGRGELFF
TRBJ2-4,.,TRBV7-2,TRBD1,TGTGCCAGCAGCTTGGCGGGACAGGCGCTGAAAAACATTCAGTACTTC,CASSLAGQALKNIQYF
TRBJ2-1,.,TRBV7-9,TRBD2,TGTGCCAGCAGCTCTAGCGGGGGTGTGGAGCAGTTCTTC,CASSSSGGVEQFF